The clone carrying this T cell receptor beta chain appeared once. The source of the sample is a study of blood T cell repertoires in COVID-19. Study background: There were acute and convalescent COVID-19 samples, and they came from the United States, Italy and Spain.

V gave up 4 bases and J gave up 0 bases, with 13 bases separating them. CDR1 SGDLS and CDR2 YYNGEE come from the germline V gene. The CDR3 totals 15 residues. Repertoires were generated with immunoSEQ multiplex PCR, while TCRdb's copy carries only in-frame clones and drops some. The repertoire consists of 150,000 to 200,000 clones, with around 87% occurring once and the leading ten covering 2% to 3%. The sequence came from a man aged 35-49 years with active or convalescent COVID-19. Input material: peripheral blood. This sequence joins TRBV9 and TRBJ1-2; no reliable D call. The CDR3 DNA reads as TGTGCCAGCAGCCCCACGGGGAAGCCTAACTATGGCTACACCTTC. It codes for CASSPTGKPNYGYTF.